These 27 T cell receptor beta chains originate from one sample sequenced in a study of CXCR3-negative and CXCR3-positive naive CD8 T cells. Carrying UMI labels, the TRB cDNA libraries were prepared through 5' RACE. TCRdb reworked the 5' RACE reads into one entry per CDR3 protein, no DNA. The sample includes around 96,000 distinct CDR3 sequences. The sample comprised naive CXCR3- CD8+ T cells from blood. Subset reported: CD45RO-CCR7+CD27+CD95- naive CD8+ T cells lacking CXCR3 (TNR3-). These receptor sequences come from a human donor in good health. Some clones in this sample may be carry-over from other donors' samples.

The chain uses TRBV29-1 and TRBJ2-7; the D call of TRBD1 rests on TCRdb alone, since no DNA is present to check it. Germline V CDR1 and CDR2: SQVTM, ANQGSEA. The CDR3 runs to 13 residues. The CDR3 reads CSVDYTGDHEQYF.

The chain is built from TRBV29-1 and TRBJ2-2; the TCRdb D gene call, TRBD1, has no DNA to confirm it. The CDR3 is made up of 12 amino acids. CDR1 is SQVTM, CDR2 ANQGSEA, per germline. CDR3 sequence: CSVHQGAGELFF.

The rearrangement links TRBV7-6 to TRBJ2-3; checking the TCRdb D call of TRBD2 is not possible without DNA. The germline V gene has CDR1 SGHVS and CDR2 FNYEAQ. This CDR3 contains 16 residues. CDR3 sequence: CASSPRTSGEGDTQYF. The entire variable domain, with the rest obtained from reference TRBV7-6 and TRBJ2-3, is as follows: GAGVSQSPRYKVTKRGQDVALRCDPISGHVSLYWYRQALGQGPEFLTYFNYEAQQDKSGLPNDRFSAERPEGSISTLTIQRTEQRDSAMYRCASSPRTSGEGDTQYFGPGTRLTVL.

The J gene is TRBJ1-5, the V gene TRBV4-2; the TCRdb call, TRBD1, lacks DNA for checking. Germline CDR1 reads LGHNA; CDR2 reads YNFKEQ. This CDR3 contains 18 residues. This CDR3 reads CASSQEGSGQGLNQPQHF.

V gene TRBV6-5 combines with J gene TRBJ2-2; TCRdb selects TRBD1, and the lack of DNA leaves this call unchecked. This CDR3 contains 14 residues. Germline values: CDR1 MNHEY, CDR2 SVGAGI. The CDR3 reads CASSSWTVPGELFF.

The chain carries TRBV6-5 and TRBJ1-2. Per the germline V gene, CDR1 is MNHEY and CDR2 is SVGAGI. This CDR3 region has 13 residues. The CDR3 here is CASSASSSYGYTF.

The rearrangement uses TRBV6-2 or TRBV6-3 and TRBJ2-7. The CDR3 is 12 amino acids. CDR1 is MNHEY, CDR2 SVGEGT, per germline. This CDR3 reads CASSSHLGEQYF.

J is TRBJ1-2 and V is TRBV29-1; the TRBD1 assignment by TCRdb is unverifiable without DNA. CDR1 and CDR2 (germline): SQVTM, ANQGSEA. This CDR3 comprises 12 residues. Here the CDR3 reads CSVPGSWGGYTF.

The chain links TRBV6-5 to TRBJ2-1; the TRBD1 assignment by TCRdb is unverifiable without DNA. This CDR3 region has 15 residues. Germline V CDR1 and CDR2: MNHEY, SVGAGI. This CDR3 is CASSYSTRPLDEQFF.

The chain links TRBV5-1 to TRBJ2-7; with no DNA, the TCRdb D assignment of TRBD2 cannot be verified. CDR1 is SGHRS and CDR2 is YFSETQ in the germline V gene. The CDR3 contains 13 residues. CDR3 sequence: CASSPDLLDEQYF.

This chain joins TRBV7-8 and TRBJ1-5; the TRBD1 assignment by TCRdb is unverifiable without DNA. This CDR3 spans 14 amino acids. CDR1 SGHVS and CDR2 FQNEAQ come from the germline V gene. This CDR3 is CASSLEQGGQPQHF. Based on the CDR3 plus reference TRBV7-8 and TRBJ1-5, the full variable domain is GAGVSQSPRYKVAKRGQDVALRCDPISGHVSLFWYQQALGQGPEFLTYFQNEAQLDKSGLPSDRFFAERPEGSVSTLKIQRTQQEDSAVYLCASSLEQGGQPQHFGDGTRLSIL.

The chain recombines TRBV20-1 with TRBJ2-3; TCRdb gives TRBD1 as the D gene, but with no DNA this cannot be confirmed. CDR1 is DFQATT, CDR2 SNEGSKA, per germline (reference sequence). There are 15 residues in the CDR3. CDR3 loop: CSASDRSGAQDTQYF.

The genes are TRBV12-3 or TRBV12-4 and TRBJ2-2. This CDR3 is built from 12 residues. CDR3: CASSPGSGELFF.

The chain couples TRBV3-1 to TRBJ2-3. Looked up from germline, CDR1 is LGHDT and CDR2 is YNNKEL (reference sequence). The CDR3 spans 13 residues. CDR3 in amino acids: CASSQGIADTQYF.

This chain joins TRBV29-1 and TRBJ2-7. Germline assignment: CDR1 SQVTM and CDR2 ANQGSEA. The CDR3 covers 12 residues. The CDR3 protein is CSVGTGPYEQYF.

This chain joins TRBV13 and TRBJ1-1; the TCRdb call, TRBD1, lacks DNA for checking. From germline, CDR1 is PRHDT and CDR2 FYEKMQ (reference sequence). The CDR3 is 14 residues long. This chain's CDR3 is CASSFGAGGTEAFF. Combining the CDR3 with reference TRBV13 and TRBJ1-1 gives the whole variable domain AAGVIQSPRHLIKEKRETATLKCYPIPRHDTVYWYQQGPGQDPQFLISFYEKMQSDKGSIPDRFSAQQFSDYHSELNMSSLELGDSALYFCASSFGAGGTEAFFGQGTRLTVV.

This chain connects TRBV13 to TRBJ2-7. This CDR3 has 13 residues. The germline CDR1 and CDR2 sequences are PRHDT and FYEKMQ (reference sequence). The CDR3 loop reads CASKAGPSYEQYF.

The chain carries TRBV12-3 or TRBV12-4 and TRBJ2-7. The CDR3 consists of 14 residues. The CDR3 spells CASSLSLVIYEQYF.

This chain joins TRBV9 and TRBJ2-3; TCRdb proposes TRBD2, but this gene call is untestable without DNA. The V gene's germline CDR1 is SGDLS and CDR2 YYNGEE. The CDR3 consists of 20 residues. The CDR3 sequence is CASSVAGTSGGNRGTDTQYF.

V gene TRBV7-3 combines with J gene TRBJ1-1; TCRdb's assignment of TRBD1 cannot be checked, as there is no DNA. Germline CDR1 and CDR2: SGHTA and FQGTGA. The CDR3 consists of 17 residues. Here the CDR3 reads CASSFHHFGTLDTEAFF.

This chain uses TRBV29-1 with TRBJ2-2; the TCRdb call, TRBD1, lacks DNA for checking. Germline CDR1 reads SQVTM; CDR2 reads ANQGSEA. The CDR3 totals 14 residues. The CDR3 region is CSVEGTTNTGELFF.

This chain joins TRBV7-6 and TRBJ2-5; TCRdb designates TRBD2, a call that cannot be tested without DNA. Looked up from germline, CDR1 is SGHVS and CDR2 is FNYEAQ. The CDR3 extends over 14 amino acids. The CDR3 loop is CASSLTAGQETQYF.

CDR3 sequence: CASSLESGSETDTQYF. V gene TRBV11-2 combines with J gene TRBJ2-3; TCRdb picks TRBD2, but there is no DNA to check that call. The CDR3 has 16 residues. The germline V gene encodes CDR1 SGHAT and CDR2 FQNNGV.

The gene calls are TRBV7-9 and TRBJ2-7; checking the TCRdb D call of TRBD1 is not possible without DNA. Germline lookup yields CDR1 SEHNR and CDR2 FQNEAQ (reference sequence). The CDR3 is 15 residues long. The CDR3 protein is CASNDQVGNSYEQYF.

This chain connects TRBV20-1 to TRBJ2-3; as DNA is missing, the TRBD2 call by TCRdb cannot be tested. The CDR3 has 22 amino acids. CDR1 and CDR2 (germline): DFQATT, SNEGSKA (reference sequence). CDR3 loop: CSAIIATPPKGLAGYSTDTQYF.

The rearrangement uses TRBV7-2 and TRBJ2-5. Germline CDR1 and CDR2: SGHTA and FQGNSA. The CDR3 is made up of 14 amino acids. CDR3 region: CASSQFPYQETQYF.

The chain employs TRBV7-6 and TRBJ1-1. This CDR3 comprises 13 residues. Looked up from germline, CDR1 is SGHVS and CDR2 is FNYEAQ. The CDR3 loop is CASSFDRDTEAFF.